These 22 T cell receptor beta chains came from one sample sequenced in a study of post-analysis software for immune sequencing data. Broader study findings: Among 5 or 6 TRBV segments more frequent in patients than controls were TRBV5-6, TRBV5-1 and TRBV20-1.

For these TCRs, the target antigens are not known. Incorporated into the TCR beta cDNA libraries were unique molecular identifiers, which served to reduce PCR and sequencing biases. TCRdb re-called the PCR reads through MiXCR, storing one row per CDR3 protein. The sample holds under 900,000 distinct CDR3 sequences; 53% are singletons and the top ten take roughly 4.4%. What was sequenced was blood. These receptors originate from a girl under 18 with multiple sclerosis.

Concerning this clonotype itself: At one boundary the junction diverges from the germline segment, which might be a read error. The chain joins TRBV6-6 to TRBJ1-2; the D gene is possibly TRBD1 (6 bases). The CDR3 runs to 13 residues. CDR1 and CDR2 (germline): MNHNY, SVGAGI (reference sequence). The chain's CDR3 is CAGSAGGAYGYTF. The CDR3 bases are TGTGCCGGCAGCGCGGGGGGGGCCTATGGCTACACCTTC.

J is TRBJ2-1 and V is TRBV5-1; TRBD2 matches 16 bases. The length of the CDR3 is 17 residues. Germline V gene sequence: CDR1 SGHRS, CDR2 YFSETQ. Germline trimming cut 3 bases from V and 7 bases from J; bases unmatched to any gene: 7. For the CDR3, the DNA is TGCGCCAGCAGCTCCGGGACTAGCGGGAGGGCCAGGAATGAGCAGTTCTTC. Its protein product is CASSSGTSGRARNEQFF.

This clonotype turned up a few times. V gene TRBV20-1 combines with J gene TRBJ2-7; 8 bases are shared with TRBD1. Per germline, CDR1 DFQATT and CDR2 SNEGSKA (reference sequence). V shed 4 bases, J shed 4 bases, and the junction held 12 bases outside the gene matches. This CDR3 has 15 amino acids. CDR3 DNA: TGCAGTGCTACCTCTTCAGGGGGCGCCGGTTACGAGCAGTACTTC. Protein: CSATSSGGAGYEQYF.

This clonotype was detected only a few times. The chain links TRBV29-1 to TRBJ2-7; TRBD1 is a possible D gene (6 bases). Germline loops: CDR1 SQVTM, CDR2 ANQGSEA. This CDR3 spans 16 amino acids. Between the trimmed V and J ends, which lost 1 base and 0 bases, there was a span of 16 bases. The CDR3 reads CSVEGSLTGNSYEQYF. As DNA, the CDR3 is TGCAGCGTTGAAGGGTCTTTGACAGGTAACTCCTACGAGCAGTACTTC.

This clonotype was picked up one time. CDR3 sequence (DNA): TGCAGCGTGCGCTATAGCGGGGGAGCCAGAGTAACAGATACGCAGTATTTT. Translated: CSVRYSGGARVTDTQYF. This chain links TRBV29-1 with TRBJ2-3; TRBD2 matches 9 bases. With 6 bases clipped from V and 3 bases from J, the junction kept 16 bases outside the gene matches. This CDR3 spans 17 amino acids. Germline-derived CDR1 and CDR2 are SQVTM and ANQGSEA.

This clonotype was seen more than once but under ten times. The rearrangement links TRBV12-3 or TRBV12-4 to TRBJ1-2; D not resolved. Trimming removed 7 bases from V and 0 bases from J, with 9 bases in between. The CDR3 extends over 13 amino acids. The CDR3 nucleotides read TGTGCCAGCAAGGTCGACACTAACTATGGCTACACCTTC. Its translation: CASKVDTNYGYTF.

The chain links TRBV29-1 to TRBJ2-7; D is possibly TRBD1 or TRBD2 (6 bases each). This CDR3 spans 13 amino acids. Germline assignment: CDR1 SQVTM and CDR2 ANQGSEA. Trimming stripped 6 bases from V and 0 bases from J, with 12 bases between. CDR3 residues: CSVSSGASYEQYF. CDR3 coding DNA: TGCAGCGTGTCCTCGGGGGCCTCCTACGAGCAGTACTTC.

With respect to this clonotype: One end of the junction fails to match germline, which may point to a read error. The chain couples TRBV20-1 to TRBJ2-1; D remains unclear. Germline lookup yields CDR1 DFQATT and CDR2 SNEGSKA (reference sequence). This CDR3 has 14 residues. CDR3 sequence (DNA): TGCAGTGCAACCAGTCTTAGCTCCTACAATGAGCCGTTCTTC. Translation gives CSATSLSSYNEPFF.

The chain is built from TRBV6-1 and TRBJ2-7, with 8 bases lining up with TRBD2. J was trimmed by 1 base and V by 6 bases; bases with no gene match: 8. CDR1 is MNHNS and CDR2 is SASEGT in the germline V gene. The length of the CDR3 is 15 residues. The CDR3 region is CASSGAGDASYEQYF. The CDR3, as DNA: TGTGCCAGCAGCGGAGCGGGAGACGCGTCCTACGAGCAGTACTTC.

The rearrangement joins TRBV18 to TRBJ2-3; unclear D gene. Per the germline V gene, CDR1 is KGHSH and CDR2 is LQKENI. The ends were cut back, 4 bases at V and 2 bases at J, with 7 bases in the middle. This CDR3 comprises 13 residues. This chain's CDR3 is CASSQGTTDTQYF. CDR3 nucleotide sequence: TGTGCCAGCTCACAGGGAACCACAGATACGCAGTATTTT.

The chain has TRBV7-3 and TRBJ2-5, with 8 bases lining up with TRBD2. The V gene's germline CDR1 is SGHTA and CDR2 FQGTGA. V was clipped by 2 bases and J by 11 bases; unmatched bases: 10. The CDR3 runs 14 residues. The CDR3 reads CASSLGAGVDKQYF. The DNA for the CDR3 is TGTGCCAGCAGCTTAGGAGCGGGAGTTGATAAGCAGTACTTC.

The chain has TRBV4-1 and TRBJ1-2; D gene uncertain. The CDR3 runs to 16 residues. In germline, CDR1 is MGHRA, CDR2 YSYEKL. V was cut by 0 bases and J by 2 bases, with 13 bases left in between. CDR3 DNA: TGCGCCAGCAGCCAAGATATAAAGGGTCGGAACTATGGCTACACCTTC. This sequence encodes CASSQDIKGRNYGYTF.

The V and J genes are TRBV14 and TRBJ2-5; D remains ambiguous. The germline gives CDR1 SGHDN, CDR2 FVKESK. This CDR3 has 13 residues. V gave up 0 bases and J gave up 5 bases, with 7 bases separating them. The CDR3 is CASSQDYAETQYF. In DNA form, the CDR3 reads TGTGCCAGCAGCCAAGATTACGCCGAGACCCAGTACTTC.

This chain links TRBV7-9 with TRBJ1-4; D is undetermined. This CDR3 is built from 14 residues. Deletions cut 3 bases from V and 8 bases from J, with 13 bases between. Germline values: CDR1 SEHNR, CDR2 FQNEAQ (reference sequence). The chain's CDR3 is CASSFPQVGEKLFF. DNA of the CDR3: TGTGCCAGCAGCTTCCCCCAGGTCGGCGAAAAACTGTTTTTT.

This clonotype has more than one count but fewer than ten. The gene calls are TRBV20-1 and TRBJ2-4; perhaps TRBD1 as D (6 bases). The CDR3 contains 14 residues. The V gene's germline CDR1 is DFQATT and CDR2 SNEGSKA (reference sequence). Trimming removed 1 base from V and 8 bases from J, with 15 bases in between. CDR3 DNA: TGCAGTGCTAGAGGGACAGCCGGTCCGGACATTCAGTACTTC. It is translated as CSARGTAGPDIQYF.

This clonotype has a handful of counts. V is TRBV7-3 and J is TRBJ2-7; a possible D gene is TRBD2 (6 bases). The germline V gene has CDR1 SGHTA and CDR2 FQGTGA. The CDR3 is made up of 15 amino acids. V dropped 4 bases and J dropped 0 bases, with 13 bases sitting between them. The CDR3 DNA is TGTGCCAGCAGCTACCAAGGAGGGGTCTCCTACGAGCAGTACTTC. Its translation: CASSYQGGVSYEQYF.

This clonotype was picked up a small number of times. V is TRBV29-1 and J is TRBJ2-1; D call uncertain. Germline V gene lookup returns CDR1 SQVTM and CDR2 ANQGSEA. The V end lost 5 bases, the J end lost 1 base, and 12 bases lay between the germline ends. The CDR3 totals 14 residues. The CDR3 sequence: CSVLKIISYNEQFF. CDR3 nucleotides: TGCAGCGTTCTTAAGATTATTTCCTACAATGAGCAGTTCTTC.

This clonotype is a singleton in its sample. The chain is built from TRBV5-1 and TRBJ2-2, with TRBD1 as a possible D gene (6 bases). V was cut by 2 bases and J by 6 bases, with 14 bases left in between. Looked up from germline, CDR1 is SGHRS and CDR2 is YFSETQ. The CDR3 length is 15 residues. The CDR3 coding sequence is TGCGCCAGCAGCTTAAGGACCAGGGGCGCCGGGGAGCTGTTTTTT. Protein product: CASSLRTRGAGELFF. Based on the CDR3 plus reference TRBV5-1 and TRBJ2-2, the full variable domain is KAGVTQTPRYLIKTRGQQVTLSCSPISGHRSVSWYQQTPGQGLQFLFEYFSETQRNKGNFPGRFSGRQFSNSRSEMNVSTLELGDSALYLCASSLRTRGAGELFFGEGSRLTVL.

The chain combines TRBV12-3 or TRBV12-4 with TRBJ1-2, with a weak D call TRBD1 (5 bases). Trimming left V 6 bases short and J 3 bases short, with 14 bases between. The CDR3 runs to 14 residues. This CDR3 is CASRYRRGDYGYTF. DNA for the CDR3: TGTGCCAGCAGGTACCGCCGGGGGGACTATGGCTACACCTTC.

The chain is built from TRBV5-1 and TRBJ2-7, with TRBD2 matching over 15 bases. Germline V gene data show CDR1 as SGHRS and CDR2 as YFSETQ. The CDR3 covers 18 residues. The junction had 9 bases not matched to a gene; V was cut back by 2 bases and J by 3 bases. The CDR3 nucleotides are TGCGCCAGCAGCTTATCCGGGACTAGCGGGGGGTATCACTACGAGCAGTACTTC. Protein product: CASSLSGTSGGYHYEQYF.

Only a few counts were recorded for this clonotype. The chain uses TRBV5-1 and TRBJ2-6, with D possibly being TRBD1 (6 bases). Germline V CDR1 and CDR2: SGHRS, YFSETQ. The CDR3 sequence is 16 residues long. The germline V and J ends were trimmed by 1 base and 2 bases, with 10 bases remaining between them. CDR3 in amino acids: CASSLFGDTGANVLTF. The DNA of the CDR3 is TGCGCCAGCAGCTTGTTTGGGGACACTGGGGCCAACGTCCTGACTTTC.

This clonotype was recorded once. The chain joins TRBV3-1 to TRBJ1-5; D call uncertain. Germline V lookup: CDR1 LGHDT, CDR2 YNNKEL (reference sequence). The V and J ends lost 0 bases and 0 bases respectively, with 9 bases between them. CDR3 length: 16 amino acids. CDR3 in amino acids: CASSQEGRSSNQPQHF. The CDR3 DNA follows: TGTGCCAGCAGCCAAGAGGGCAGGAGTAGCAATCAGCCCCAGCATTTT.